A selection of T cell receptor beta chains follows, all from one sample in a study of blood T cells in healthy people across ages. TCRdb passed the 5' RACE reads through MiXCR, listing each CDR3 protein once. The sample has approximately 810,000 distinct CDR3 sequences; about 30% are singletons. The sequenced sample consisted of blood. The origin of the receptors is an elderly woman in good health. CDR3s include the opening cysteine and the closing phenylalanine or tryptophan. Each record gives: CDR3 length, V gene, CDR3 protein.

17 | TRBV18 | CASSPLQGDSQQETQFF
14 | TRBV7-9 | CASSPPGFNNEQFF
14 | TRBV5-1 | CASTLTRGSYEQYF
19 | TRBV7-2 | CASSEWTSGGAGTKNIQYF
15 | TRBV4-3 | CASSQDGQSYNEQFF
12 | TRBV6-5 | CASRVRGTEAFF
15 | TRBV5-6 | CASSLRTSGGNEQFF
13 | TRBV5-1 | CASQKGRTDTQYF
13 | TRBV20-1 | CSARLDSNSPLHF
16 | TRBV5-1 | CASSLEANSGANVLTF
14 | TRBV12-3/TRBV12-4 | CASSNLAGGLEQFF
15 | TRBV5-5 | CASSDGRGGLDPQYF
20 | TRBV6-1 | CASRADSRPRGHSSTDTQYF
14 | TRBV3-1 | CASSQRGTANGYTF
16 | TRBV4-3 | CASSQDTGGANQPQHF
15 | TRBV30 | CAWSVADLAGDTQYF
16 | TRBV4-2 | CASSQTDRATNEKLFF
16 | TRBV7-2 | CASSLWTSGSYNEQFF
12 | TRBV5-1 | CASGTGAYEQYF
15 | TRBV6-4 | CASSDGPLPGSPLHF
18 | TRBV4-3 | CASSQDPVRSLGWEKLFF
12 | TRBV20-1 | CSAKVGDTEAFF
14 | TRBV6-5 | CASSQTATNEKLFF
17 | TRBV6-6 | CASSYTQDRVRTGELFF
14 | TRBV12-3/TRBV12-4 | CASSLTPPGTGGFF
16 | TRBV12-3/TRBV12-4 | CASSLAGTRRNNEQFF
14 | TRBV7-9 | CASSAQTKSSGYTF
16 | TRBV15 | CATSRGRVGGANVLTF
15 | TRBV7-2 | CASSLEGAGVYEQYF
17 | TRBV9 | CASSPSDSGGSVSIQYF
17 | TRBV7-2 | CASSPGGRGGSTGELFF
16 | TRBV24-1 | CATSDSGTRSQRGQYF
13 | TRBV20-1 | CSADRGRVSGYTF
16 | TRBV10-3 | CAIRITSASSYNEQFF
13 | TRBV10-3 | CAISGQYTDTQYF
12 | TRBV18 | CASSTGEETQYF
11 | TRBV20-1 | CSVAGGEKRFF
15 | TRBV7-2 | CASSLDPGTNQPQHF
16 | TRBV5-1 | CASSLAIAGGQETQYF
15 | TRBV5-5 | CASSFAGGSGETQYF
17 | TRBV30 | CAWSVGGTSGRRGEQFF
15 | TRBV7-9 | CASSLAGLAGNEQFF
14 | TRBV3-1 | CASSQAKAGNTIYF
17 | TRBV20-1 | CSARAGLAGSGAYEQYF
14 | TRBV7-2 | CASSSRLPDPELFF
13 | TRBV4-3 | CASSPRGRGEQFF
13 | TRBV9 | CASSAGTRGEQYF